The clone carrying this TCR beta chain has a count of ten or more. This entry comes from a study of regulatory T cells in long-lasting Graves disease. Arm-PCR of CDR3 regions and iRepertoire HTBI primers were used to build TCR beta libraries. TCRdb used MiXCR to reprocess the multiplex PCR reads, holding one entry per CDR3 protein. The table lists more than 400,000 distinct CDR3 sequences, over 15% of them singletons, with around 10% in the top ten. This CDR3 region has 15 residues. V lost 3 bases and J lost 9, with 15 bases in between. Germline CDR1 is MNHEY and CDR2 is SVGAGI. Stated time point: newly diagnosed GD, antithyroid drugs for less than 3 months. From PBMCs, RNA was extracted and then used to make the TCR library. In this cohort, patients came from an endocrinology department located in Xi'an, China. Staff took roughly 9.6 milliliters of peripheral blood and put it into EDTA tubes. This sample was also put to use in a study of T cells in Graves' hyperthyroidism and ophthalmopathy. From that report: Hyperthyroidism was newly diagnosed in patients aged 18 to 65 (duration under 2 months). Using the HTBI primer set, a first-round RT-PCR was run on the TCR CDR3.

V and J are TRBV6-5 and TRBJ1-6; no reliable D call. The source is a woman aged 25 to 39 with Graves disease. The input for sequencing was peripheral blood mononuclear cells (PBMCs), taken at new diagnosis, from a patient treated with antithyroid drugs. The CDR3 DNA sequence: TGTGCCAGCAGTTATGACCCCGGGTCTACTTCACCCCTCCACTTT. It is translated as CASSYDPGSTSPLHF.